One sample yielded the 16 T cell receptor beta chains listed below, sequenced in a study of cytomegalovirus exposure and HLA in healthy donors. Amplification used 60 Vbeta primers and 13 Jbeta primers. The method was immunoSEQ multiplex PCR; TCRdb's version includes in-frame clones alone and lacks a portion of them. The table shows roughly 120,000 clones, with roughly 74% occurring only once. Sample: PBMCs. Receptors originate from a man in his forties in good health and CMV-seronegative.

About this clone itself: The junction shows a germline mismatch at one end, possibly a read error. V gene TRBV7-9 combines with J gene TRBJ2-7; D is possibly TRBD1 (5 bases). The CDR3 is made up of 14 amino acids. Germline V gene sequence: CDR1 SEHNR, CDR2 FQNEAQ (reference sequence). The CDR3 nucleotides are TGTTCCAGCATGCCAGGGTCAAGCTCCTACGAGCAGTACTTC. This sequence encodes CSSMPGSSSYEQYF.

The CDR3, as DNA: TGTGCCAGCAGCCAAGATCCCGGGACATTCTATGGCTACACCTTC. As protein: CASSQDPGTFYGYTF. This chain links TRBV4-2 with TRBJ1-2; possibly TRBD1 for D (6 bases). Germline CDR1 LGHNA, CDR2 YNFKEQ. This CDR3 contains 15 residues. Trimming shortened V by 0 bases and J by 4 bases, and 12 bases separated the two germline ends.

The chain joins TRBV7-2 to TRBJ2-7; no clear D. Trimming removed 1 base from V and 2 bases from J, with 6 bases in between. CDR3 length equals 13 residues. Germline lookup yields CDR1 SGHTA and CDR2 FQGNSA. Here the CDR3 reads CASSLGGPYEQYF. In DNA form, the CDR3 reads TGTGCCAGCAGCTTAGGAGGTCCCTACGAGCAGTACTTC.

The chain couples TRBV5-4 to TRBJ1-6; D is ambiguous. Germline V gene sequence: CDR1 SGHNT, CDR2 YYREEE (reference sequence). CDR3 length: 17 residues. V shed 4 bases and J shed 2 bases, with 16 bases lying between them. DNA of the CDR3: TGTGCCAGCAGCCAATACGTTACTGAGCCCTATAATTCACCCCTCCACTTT. Translation: CASSQYVTEPYNSPLHF.

This chain joins TRBV6-1 and TRBJ1-6; D remains ambiguous. Germline V gene sequence: CDR1 MNHNS, CDR2 SASEGT. V gave up 5 bases and J gave up 13 bases, with 15 bases separating them. The CDR3 is 13 residues long. The CDR3 reads CASSQSVALPLHF. The CDR3 DNA is TGTGCCAGCAGTCAGTCAGTGGCCCTCCCCCTCCACTTT.

V usage is TRBV11-2 and J usage is TRBJ2-1; TRBD2 aligns across 7 bases. The CDR3 extends over 15 amino acids. CDR1 and CDR2 from the germline V gene are SGHAT and FQNNGV. V shed 3 bases, J shed 3 bases, and the junction held 5 bases outside the gene matches. CDR3 sequence (DNA): TGTGCCAGCAGCTTTAATCGCGGGGGCTACAATGAGCAGTTCTTC. Translating it yields CASSFNRGGYNEQFF.

V usage is TRBV29-1 and J usage is TRBJ1-2, with no clear D. Germline CDR1 and CDR2: SQVTM and ANQGSEA. CDR3 length: 12 amino acids. V lost 6 bases to trimming and J lost 6 bases, with 14 bases between them. The CDR3 here is CSVAGLRDGYTF. The CDR3, as DNA: TGCAGCGTGGCGGGCCTTAGGGATGGCTACACCTTC.

The table lists this clone with a count of one. The rearrangement uses TRBV28 and TRBJ2-7; D possibly corresponds to TRBD2 (6 bases). V was cut by 5 bases and J by 3 bases, with 14 bases left in between. Germline V CDR1 and CDR2: MDHEN, SYDVKM. The CDR3 extends over 14 amino acids. The CDR3 DNA sequence: TGTGCCAGCAGTCCCCCCTTGGAGGGCTACGAGCAGTACTTC. This codes for CASSPPLEGYEQYF.

This sequence joins TRBV6-6 and TRBJ2-5; 10 nucleotides agree with TRBD2. Trimming at V came to 8 bases and at J to 4 bases, leaving 7 bases not matched to a gene. The CDR3 is 14 amino acids. Looked up from germline, CDR1 is MNHNY and CDR2 is SVGAGI (reference sequence). This CDR3 reads CASLGSGGGETQYF. The CDR3 region has the DNA TGTGCCAGCTTGGGAAGCGGGGGGGGAGAGACCCAGTACTTC.

This chain uses TRBV7-8 with TRBJ2-7, with 7 bases lining up with TRBD1. Germline V lookup: CDR1 SGHVS, CDR2 FQNEAQ. V shed 0 bases, J shed 2 bases, and the junction held 10 bases outside the gene matches. CDR3 size: 17 residues. The CDR3 sequence: CASSLASWQGVAYEQYF. Here the CDR3 DNA reads TGTGCCAGCAGCTTAGCGAGTTGGCAGGGGGTCGCCTACGAGCAGTACTTC.

Only a few counts were recorded for this clone. V is TRBV2 and J is TRBJ1-5, with a tentative D call TRBD1 (5 bases). The V end was cut by 8 bases, the J end by 5 bases, with 13 bases between. Germline-derived CDR1 and CDR2 are SNHLY and FYNNEI. The CDR3 runs to 13 residues. Here the CDR3 DNA reads TGTGCCAGCGGCAGGGAGGAGGATCAGCCCCAGCATTTT. Translating it yields CASGREEDQPQHF.

The chain joins TRBV7-9 to TRBJ1-3; 10 nucleotides line up with TRBD1. The CDR3 runs 15 residues. With V trimmed by 8 bases and J by 0 bases, 4 bases remained unmatched. Germline loops: CDR1 SEHNR, CDR2 FQNEAQ (reference sequence). In DNA form, the CDR3 reads TGTGCCAGCGGGACAGGGGCTAGCTCTGGAAACACCATATATTTT. It codes for CASGTGASSGNTIYF.

The chain is built from TRBV11-2 and TRBJ2-5, with D possibly TRBD2 on 6 matching bases. The V end lost 4 bases, the J end lost 2 bases, and 8 bases lay between the germline ends. CDR1 and CDR2 from the germline V gene are SGHAT and FQNNGV. The CDR3 totals 13 residues. CDR3 protein: CASSWGTQETQYF. The CDR3 region has the DNA TGTGCCAGCAGCTGGGGGACTCAAGAGACCCAGTACTTC.

The chain couples TRBV4-2 to TRBJ1-6; the match to TRBD1 covers 11 bases. The germline V gene has CDR1 LGHNA and CDR2 YNFKEQ. This CDR3 has 16 amino acids. V trimming: 0 bases; J trimming: 15 bases; junction bases outside the gene matches: 10. The CDR3 loop is CASSQDSGTGGYGLHF. In nucleotides, the CDR3 is TGTGCCAGCAGCCAAGACTCCGGGACAGGGGGTTATGGCCTCCACTTT.

This chain joins TRBV19 and TRBJ1-5; TRBD1 is a possible D gene (6 bases). Germline CDR1 is LNHDA and CDR2 is SQIVND (reference sequence). The CDR3 consists of 13 residues. V shed 10 bases and J shed 4 bases, with 14 bases lying between them. CDR3 sequence reads: CATGGAQNQPQHF. In DNA, the CDR3 is TGTGCCACGGGGGGGGCACAAAATCAGCCCCAGCATTTT. Drawing the rest from reference TRBV19 and TRBJ1-5, the complete variable domain is DGGITQSPKYLFRKEGQNVTLSCEQNLNHDAMYWYRQDPGQGLRLIYYSQIVNDFQKGDIAEGYSVSREKKESFPLTVTSAQKNPTAFYLCATGGAQNQPQHFGDGTRLSIL.

The V and J genes are TRBV28 and TRBJ1-2; TRBD1 might be the D (6 bases). The germline V and J ends were trimmed by 6 bases and 8 bases, with 13 bases remaining between them. This CDR3 spans 12 amino acids. Germline assignment: CDR1 MDHEN and CDR2 SYDVKM. CDR3 sequence reads: CASSVQGSGYTF. As DNA, the CDR3 is TGTGCCAGCAGCGTACAGGGATCCGGCTACACCTTC.